The 20 T cell receptor beta chains presented below share a single source sample, sequenced in a study of shared clonotypes between healthy human individuals. The protocol was immunoSEQ multiplex PCR, while the TCRdb copy is restricted to in-frame clones and leaves out a portion. In the table there are about 960,000 clones, approximately 80% of which are singletons. Sequencing was performed on memory CD4+ T cells sorted from blood. Sample subset: CD45RA-negative fraction. Source of these receptors: a man younger than 30 in good health.

V usage is TRBV27 and J usage is TRBJ2-7, with D perhaps matching TRBD1 (6 bases). The CDR3 loop spans 14 amino acids. Germline CDR1 and CDR2: MNHEY and SMNVEV (reference sequence). V lost 2 bases, J lost 2 bases, and 10 bases lay in between. CDR3 region: CASSLTGLTYEQYF. As DNA, the CDR3 is TGTGCCAGCAGTTTAACAGGGTTGACCTACGAGCAGTACTTC.

The V and J genes are TRBV5-1 and TRBJ1-1, with 8 nucleotides matching TRBD1. CDR3 size: 16 residues. CDR1 SGHRS and CDR2 YFSETQ come from the germline V gene. V lost 2 bases and J lost 3; bases outside the gene matches: 9. The CDR3 here is CASSFGQGFGDTEAFF. As DNA, the CDR3 is TGCGCCAGCAGCTTCGGACAGGGCTTCGGGGACACTGAAGCTTTCTTT.

The chain has TRBV13 and TRBJ1-1, with 9 bases identical to TRBD1. The CDR3 loop spans 15 amino acids. J gave up 1 base and V 3 bases, and 3 bases lay outside the gene matches. Per the germline V gene, CDR1 is PRHDT and CDR2 is FYEKMQ (reference sequence). This CDR3 reads CASSFGTGKNTEAFF. The CDR3 bases are TGTGCCAGCAGCTTCGGGACAGGGAAGAACACTGAAGCTTTCTTT.

This clone was seen only once. The identical CDR3 is also encoded by other nucleotide sequences in the sample. The V call is TRBV6-1, the J call TRBJ2-3; D is ambiguous. The germline V gene encodes CDR1 MNHNS and CDR2 SASEGT. The length of the CDR3 is 12 residues. Trimming removed 5 bases from V and 1 base from J, with 4 bases in between. CDR3 sequence reads: CASSPRTDTQYF. Written as DNA, the CDR3 is TGTGCCAGCAGTCCTCGCACAGATACGCAGTATTTT.

This clone was recorded a few times. The CDR3 DNA sequence: TGTGCCAGCAGCCGAGCTAGCGGGGGAAGTAGATCCTACAATGAGCAGTTCTTC. The encoded protein is CASSRASGGSRSYNEQFF. The rearrangement uses TRBV2 and TRBJ2-1, with 10 bases matching TRBD2. The CDR3 is 18 residues long. J was trimmed by 1 base and V by 6 bases; bases with no gene match: 12. From germline, CDR1 is SNHLY and CDR2 FYNNEI.

The table lists this clone with a few counts. V is TRBV7-5 and J is TRBJ2-3; the table calls TRBD2, which could not be checked here. TRBV7-5 is a listed pseudogene. CDR3 length: 14 amino acids. The CDR3 is CARSLAVSTDTQYF. In nucleotides, the CDR3 is TGTGCCAGAAGCTTAGCGGTAAGCACAGATACGCAGTATTTT.

This chain uses TRBV7-3 with TRBJ1-1; 7 bases map to TRBD1. The V gene's germline CDR1 is SGHTA and CDR2 FQGTGA. Germline trimming cut 5 bases from V and 11 bases from J; bases unmatched to any gene: 11. The CDR3 runs to 13 residues. The CDR3 nucleotides read TGTGCCAGCAGCACTAGACAGGGATATTCGGCTTTCTTT. Its protein is CASSTRQGYSAFF. Drawing the rest from reference TRBV7-3 and TRBJ1-1, the complete variable domain is GAGVSQTPSNKVTEKGKYVELRCDPISGHTALYWYRQSLGQGPEFLIYFQGTGAADDSGLPNDRFFAVRPEGSVSTLKIQRTERGDSAVYLCASSTRQGYSAFFGQGTRLTVV.

The rearrangement uses TRBV7-9 and TRBJ2-2, with D perhaps TRBD1 or TRBD2 (6 bases each). Germline CDR1 is SEHNR and CDR2 is FQNEAQ (reference sequence). Trimming left V 7 bases short and J 6 bases short, with 21 bases between. This CDR3 has 16 residues. The CDR3 coding sequence is TGTGCCAGCACCCCGCCGGGAGCAAGGGGGTCCGGGGAGCTGTTTTTT. It translates to CASTPPGARGSGELFF.

This chain links TRBV2 with TRBJ2-5; 8 bases are shared with TRBD1. The V gene end was trimmed by 6 bases and the J gene end by 4 bases; junction bases not matched to a gene: 7. The germline CDR1 and CDR2 sequences are SNHLY and FYNNEI. There are 14 residues in the CDR3. In nucleotides, the CDR3 is TGTGCCAGCAGGGGAGCCGGACAGGGAGAGACCCAGTACTTC. Protein: CASRGAGQGETQYF.

This clone appeared a single time. The rearrangement uses TRBV7-9 and TRBJ2-5; 13 bases fit TRBD2. The CDR3 loop spans 17 amino acids. Germline loops: CDR1 SEHNR, CDR2 FQNEAQ (reference sequence). J lost 3 bases, V lost 1 base, and 5 bases had no gene match. This CDR3 is CASSLGRLAGGKETQYF. The CDR3, as DNA: TGTGCCAGCAGCTTAGGGCGACTAGCGGGGGGCAAAGAGACCCAGTACTTC. The full variable domain, in which reference TRBV7-9 and TRBJ2-5 provide the parts outside the CDR3, is DTGVSQNPRHKITKRGQNVTFRCDPISEHNRLYWYRQTLGQGPEFLTYFQNEAQLEKSRLLSDRFSAERPKGSFSTLEIQRTEQGDSAMYLCASSLGRLAGGKETQYFGPGTRLLVL.

This clone was found a few times. This rearrangement joins TRBV6-5 to TRBJ2-3; a weak D match, TRBD1 (6 bases). Trimming cost V 6 bases and J 6 bases, with 19 bases left between them. Germline CDR1 reads MNHEY; CDR2 reads SVGAGI. There are 15 residues in the CDR3. The CDR3 region has the DNA TGTGCCAGCAGATCGGACAGCACTTCAAAGGATACGCAGTATTTT. Amino acids: CASRSDSTSKDTQYF.

This clone has more than one count but fewer than ten. The chain couples TRBV7-9 to TRBJ2-2, with D unclear. Per the germline V gene, CDR1 is SEHNR and CDR2 is FQNEAQ (reference sequence). The V gene lost 1 base and the J gene lost 4 bases, with 10 bases spanning the gap. The CDR3 contains 15 residues. The CDR3 loop is CASSLEHTATGELFF. The CDR3 DNA sequence: TGTGCCAGCAGCTTAGAGCATACAGCCACCGGGGAGCTGTTTTTT.

The chain combines TRBV2 with TRBJ1-2; no clear D. The CDR3 extends over 13 amino acids. The V end lost 6 bases, the J end lost 7 bases, and 15 bases lay between the germline ends. Germline V gene lookup returns CDR1 SNHLY and CDR2 FYNNEI. This chain's CDR3 is CASRYLREPGYTF. Written as DNA, the CDR3 is TGTGCCAGCAGATATTTAAGGGAGCCTGGCTACACCTTC. The full variable domain, its missing parts supplied by reference TRBV2 and TRBJ1-2, is EPEVTQTPSHQVTQMGQEVILRCVPISNHLYFYWYRQILGQKVEFLVSFYNNEISEKSEIFDDQFSVERPDGSNFTLKIRSTKLEDSAMYFCASRYLREPGYTFGSGTRLTVV.

The gene calls are TRBV6-5 and TRBJ2-2, with no clear D. The germline V gene has CDR1 MNHEY and CDR2 SVGAGI. V lost 0 bases, J lost 3 bases, and 11 bases lay in between. The CDR3 is 16 residues long. The CDR3 sequence is CASSYSRRTYTGELFF. Here the CDR3 DNA reads TGTGCCAGCAGTTACTCTCGCAGGACGTACACCGGGGAGCTGTTTTTT.

The table lists this clone with a few counts. The chain is built from TRBV4-2 and TRBJ2-3, with 11 positions matching TRBD1. Germline lookup yields CDR1 LGHNA and CDR2 YNFKEQ. The CDR3 covers 14 residues. V was clipped by 9 bases and J by 4 bases; unmatched bases: 6. The CDR3 DNA reads as TGTGCCAGTCAGGACAGGGGGCGCGCAGATACGCAGTATTTT. Translation gives CASQDRGRADTQYF.

The V and J genes are TRBV5-1 and TRBJ2-5; 7 bases are a match to TRBD2. Germline lookup yields CDR1 SGHRS and CDR2 YFSETQ. This CDR3 has 14 amino acids. J gave up 5 bases and V 4 bases, and 8 bases lay outside the gene matches. This CDR3 is CASSPGGGIETQYF. The CDR3 DNA reads as TGCGCCAGCAGCCCCGGGGGAGGGATCGAGACCCAGTACTTC.

J is TRBJ1-4 and V is TRBV7-9; D not certain. V lost 0 bases and J 8 bases, leaving 4 bases between the germline ends. CDR1 and CDR2 (germline): SEHNR, FQNEAQ (reference sequence). This CDR3 comprises 12 residues. This CDR3 reads CASSLATEKLFF. In DNA, the CDR3 is TGTGCCAGCAGCTTAGCGACGGAAAAACTGTTTTTT. Supplemented by reference TRBV7-9 and TRBJ1-4, the full variable domain reads DTGVSQNPRHKITKRGQNVTFRCDPISEHNRLYWYRQTLGQGPEFLTYFQNEAQLEKSRLLSDRFSAERPKGSFSTLEIQRTEQGDSAMYLCASSLATEKLFFGSGTQLSVL.

The V and J genes are TRBV7-2 and TRBJ2-3; 12 nucleotides align to TRBD2. The length of the CDR3 is 18 residues. The J segment lost 1 base and the V segment lost 4 bases, leaving 9 bases of the junction unmatched. CDR1 SGHTA and CDR2 FQGNSA come from the germline V gene. The CDR3, as DNA: TGTGCCAGCAGCTCCCTCTCTCTAGCGGGGGGGCGCACAGATACGCAGTATTTT. This sequence encodes CASSSLSLAGGRTDTQYF.

The chain recombines TRBV7-9 with TRBJ1-5; no clear D. The CDR3 extends over 16 amino acids. Germline CDR1 reads SEHNR; CDR2 reads FQNEAQ (reference sequence). V shed 1 base and J shed 1 base, with 11 bases lying between them. The CDR3 reads CASSLGGGKSNQPQHF. The CDR3 region has the DNA TGTGCCAGCAGCTTAGGTGGTGGAAAAAGCAATCAGCCCCAGCATTTT. The full variable domain, completed using reference TRBV7-9 and TRBJ1-5, is DTGVSQNPRHKITKRGQNVTFRCDPISEHNRLYWYRQTLGQGPEFLTYFQNEAQLEKSRLLSDRFSAERPKGSFSTLEIQRTEQGDSAMYLCASSLGGGKSNQPQHFGDGTRLSIL.

The chain joins TRBV6-5 to TRBJ2-7, with 8 bases matching TRBD2. Germline CDR1 reads MNHEY; CDR2 reads SVGAGI. V was clipped by 10 bases and J by 3 bases; unmatched bases: 2. The CDR3 has 11 residues. The CDR3 protein is CATSGGYEQYF. As DNA, the CDR3 is TGTGCCACCAGCGGGGGCTACGAGCAGTACTTC.